The 20 T cell receptor beta chains in this list originate from one sample, sequenced in a study of monozygotic twins with inflammatory bowel disease. TCRdb reanalyzed the 5' RACE reads and collapses them to one entry per CDR3 protein, without DNA. The sample table includes approximately 330,000 distinct CDR3 sequences. Sequencing was carried out using blood. All receptors come from a human donor with ulcerative colitis or Crohn's disease, or a healthy co-twin of an affected twin (not recorded which).

This rearrangement joins TRBV19 to TRBJ2-2; TCRdb designates TRBD1, a call that cannot be tested without DNA. The germline V gene encodes CDR1 LNHDA and CDR2 SQIVND (reference sequence). CDR3 length equals 15 residues. CDR3 sequence: CASMGGVMNTGELFF.

The chain has TRBV6-1 and TRBJ1-2; TCRdb gives TRBD1 as the D gene, but with no DNA this cannot be confirmed. The V gene's germline CDR1 is MNHNS and CDR2 SASEGT. This CDR3 comprises 14 residues. The CDR3 here is CASIPQGDSYGYTF.

This chain joins TRBV18 and TRBJ2-3. The CDR3 has 14 amino acids. CDR1 is KGHSH, CDR2 LQKENI, per germline. CDR3 residues: CASSPGLVPDTQYF.

The rearrangement links TRBV4-3 to TRBJ2-1; the TCRdb call, TRBD2, lacks DNA for checking. This CDR3 has 16 residues. CDR1 and CDR2 from the germline V gene are LGHNA and YSLEER. CDR3 region: CASSQDHGSGGNEQFF.

The V call is TRBV27, the J call TRBJ1-5; as DNA is missing, the TRBD1 call by TCRdb cannot be tested. CDR1 and CDR2 from the germline V gene are MNHEY and SMNVEV (reference sequence). The CDR3 loop spans 14 amino acids. The CDR3 reads CASSHGTSNQPQHF.

The CDR3 loop is CASSLGQAKEAQHF. The V and J genes are TRBV5-8 and TRBJ1-5; without DNA, the TCRdb call of TRBD1 cannot be checked. The length of the CDR3 is 14 residues. Germline V gene data show CDR1 as SGHTS and CDR2 as YDEGEE.

The rearrangement joins TRBV6-5 to TRBJ2-7; the D call of TRBD2 rests on TCRdb alone, since no DNA is present to check it. CDR1 is MNHEY, CDR2 SVGAGI, per germline. The CDR3 has 18 amino acids. CDR3 region: CASSSPPTKAGARYEQYF.

The chain joins TRBV10-3 to TRBJ1-2; TCRdb's D call, TRBD1, is unchecked because there is no DNA. Germline V gives CDR1 ENHRY, CDR2 SYGVKD. This CDR3 has 15 amino acids. The chain's CDR3 is CATQGQGEGSGGYTF.

The genes are TRBV4-1 and TRBJ2-7; TCRdb's D call of TRBD1 is untestable without DNA. This CDR3 comprises 15 residues. Germline V lookup: CDR1 MGHRA, CDR2 YSYEKL. CDR3 region: CASSRIRTEPYEQYF.

This chain connects TRBV5-5 to TRBJ2-2; TCRdb lists TRBD1, though no DNA is available to test this call. Germline-derived CDR1 and CDR2 are SGHKS and YYEKEE (reference sequence). The CDR3 extends over 14 amino acids. The CDR3 spells CASSQGHNTGELFF.

The V and J genes are TRBV20-1 and TRBJ2-1; TCRdb designates TRBD2, a call that cannot be tested without DNA. CDR3 size: 16 residues. In germline, CDR1 is DFQATT, CDR2 SNEGSKA (reference sequence). Here the CDR3 reads CSTPPRASGSYNEQFF.

This sequence joins TRBV7-9 and TRBJ2-1; the D gene TCRdb calls, TRBD1, cannot be checked with no DNA. In germline, CDR1 is SEHNR, CDR2 FQNEAQ (reference sequence). The CDR3 spans 12 residues. The CDR3 region is CASEGLYNEQFF. The full variable domain, rest sourced from reference TRBV7-9 and TRBJ2-1, is DTGVSQNPRHKITKRGQNVTFRCDPISEHNRLYWYRQTLGQGPEFLTYFQNEAQLEKSRLLSDRFSAERPKGSFSTLEIQRTEQGDSAMYLCASEGLYNEQFFGPGTRLTVL.

The rearrangement links TRBV29-1 to TRBJ2-1; TCRdb proposes TRBD1, but this gene call is untestable without DNA. The CDR3 consists of 15 residues. Germline V gene data show CDR1 as SQVTM and CDR2 as ANQGSEA. CDR3 loop: CSVPLLGLSYNEQFF.

The V gene is TRBV15, the J gene TRBJ2-1; TCRdb outputs TRBD1, but without DNA this stays unchecked. The CDR3 length is 19 residues. Germline CDR1 is LNHNV and CDR2 is YYDKDF (reference sequence). This chain's CDR3 is CATRITLYATGRSYNEQFF.

This sequence joins TRBV6-5 and TRBJ2-7. CDR1 and CDR2 from the germline V gene are MNHEY and SVGAGI. The CDR3 has 14 residues. CDR3: CASSYSSGCYEQYF.

The genes are TRBV10-3 and TRBJ2-1; the TRBD1 assignment by TCRdb is unverifiable without DNA. This CDR3 region has 15 residues. Germline V CDR1 and CDR2: ENHRY, SYGVKD. The CDR3: CAISDGGTTYNEQFF.

The rearrangement links TRBV3-1 to TRBJ1-1; TCRdb's D call of TRBD1 is untestable without DNA. The V gene's germline CDR1 is LGHDT and CDR2 YNNKEL (reference sequence). The CDR3 is 14 amino acids. The CDR3 region is CASSQVGGRFEAFF.

The chain is built from TRBV6-1 and TRBJ2-7; TCRdb reports TRBD1, a call that lacks DNA to check it against. Germline V gene data show CDR1 as MNHNS and CDR2 as SASEGT. The CDR3 contains 14 residues. CDR3 region: CASSRQGGSYEQYF.

The gene calls are TRBV30 and TRBJ2-3; as DNA is missing, the TRBD2 call by TCRdb cannot be tested. Germline V CDR1 and CDR2: GTSNPN, SVGIG (reference sequence). The CDR3 covers 14 residues. The chain's CDR3 is CAWSVQALEDTQYF.

The chain has TRBV20-1 and TRBJ2-3; as DNA is missing, the TRBD2 call by TCRdb cannot be tested. The CDR3 extends over 15 amino acids. CDR1 and CDR2 from the germline V gene are DFQATT and SNEGSKA (reference sequence). CDR3 amino acids: CSARLAGQSTDTQYF.